This T cell receptor (beta chain) originates from a study of blood T cell repertoires in COVID-19. The CDR3 has 16 residues. Germline CDR1 is SQVTM and CDR2 is ANQGSEA. The trim removed 1 base at V and 5 bases at J, leaving 11 bases unmatched. Authors' processing steps: By means of reference gene primer amplification, nucleated cell counts were estimated. The repertoire was sequenced with immunoSEQ multiplex PCR; TCRdb's copy has only in-frame clones and lacks some. The DNA gave D and trimming, while V, J and clone size come from that table. The sample holds 270,000 or so clones; around nine tenths are singletons and the top ten take around 9%.

Sequencing used peripheral blood. This TCR was sampled from a man aged 40-49 years with active or convalescent COVID-19. V gene TRBV29-1 combines with J gene TRBJ1-2; 9 positions match TRBD1. The CDR3, as DNA: TGCAGCGTTGAAGTTCTTTTGGGACAGGGCATGTATGGCTACACCTTC. Protein product: CSVEVLLGQGMYGYTF.